This TCR beta chain was identified during a study of shared clonotypes between healthy human individuals. Looking at the study overall: Sampling drew on donors who were a couple of women and a few men aged 18 to 49.

Participating donors were healthy, HIV-negative adults free of recent acute infections or vaccinations. It was across several immunoSEQ plates that each subset's genomic DNA was evenly split. Clones were read by immunoSEQ multiplex PCR, and TCRdb kept only the in-frame ones, dropping some. The sample gives 2 million to 2.5 million clones, 90% to 95% of which show up once; 0.3% to 0.4% is in the top ten. The V gene's germline CDR1 is SGHDN and CDR2 FVKESK. The ends were cut back, 2 bases at V and 4 bases at J, with 9 bases in the middle. This CDR3 spans 13 amino acids. V and J are TRBV14 and TRBJ2-7; D unclear. The sequence derives from a man between 18 and 35 years old in good health. Some clones in this sample may be carry-over from other donors' samples. Sequencing used naive CD4+ T cells from PBMCs. Subset reported: CD45RA+ positively selected. The CDR3 loop reads CASSQFEPYEQYF. The CDR3 DNA is TGTGCCAGCAGCCAATTTGAGCCGTACGAGCAGTACTTC.